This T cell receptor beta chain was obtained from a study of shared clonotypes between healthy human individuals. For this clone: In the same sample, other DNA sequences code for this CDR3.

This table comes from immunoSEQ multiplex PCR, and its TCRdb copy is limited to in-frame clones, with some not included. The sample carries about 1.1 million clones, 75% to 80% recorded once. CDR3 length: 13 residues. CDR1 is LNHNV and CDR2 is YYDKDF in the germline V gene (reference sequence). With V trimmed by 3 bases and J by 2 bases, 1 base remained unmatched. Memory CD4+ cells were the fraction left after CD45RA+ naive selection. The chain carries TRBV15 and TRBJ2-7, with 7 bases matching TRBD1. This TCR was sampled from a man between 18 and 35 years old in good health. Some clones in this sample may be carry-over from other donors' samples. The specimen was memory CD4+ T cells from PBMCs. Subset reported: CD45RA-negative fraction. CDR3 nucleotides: TGTGCCACCAGCAGGGGACAGACCTACGAGCAGTACTTC. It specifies CATSRGQTYEQYF.